A selection of T cell receptor beta chains follows, all from one sample in a study of fetal regulatory T cell absence and autoimmunity. Sequencing was performed with immunoSEQ multiplex PCR; in TCRdb, only in-frame clones are kept and a portion is missing. Here the sample spans approximately 94,000 clones, about 78% being singletons. Sequenced material: pancreas tissue. These receptors all stem from a male donor with IPEX syndrome. Both conserved end residues are part of each CDR3. Each record gives: J gene, V gene, CDR3 protein.

J gene: TRBJ2-1; V gene: TRBV13; CDR3 protein: CASSPQREVPLNEQFF
J gene: TRBJ2-1; V gene: TRBV5-1; CDR3 protein: CASSATRYNEFRFF
J gene: TRBJ2-2; V gene: TRBV5-1; CDR3 protein: CASSLRTSGSVTGELFF
J gene: TRBJ1-3; V gene: TRBV5-1; CDR3 protein: CASSLARGSGNTIYF
J gene: TRBJ2-3; V gene: TRBV10-2; CDR3 protein: CASSESWSGGADTQYF
J gene: TRBJ1-6; V gene: TRBV6-6; CDR3 protein: CASSSGVLYNSPLHF
J gene: TRBJ2-5; V gene: TRBV5-1; CDR3 protein: CASSLEGETQYF
J gene: TRBJ1-2; V gene: TRBV10-3; CDR3 protein: CAISEWEGRYGYTF
J gene: TRBJ1-2; V gene: TRBV6-5; CDR3 protein: CASSYGGKDGYTF
J gene: TRBJ2-5; V gene: TRBV5-4; CDR3 protein: CASSLGGGQGSRTQYF
J gene: TRBJ2-1; V gene: TRBV5-4; CDR3 protein: CASSLGAGSLENEQFF
J gene: TRBJ2-7; V gene: TRBV14; CDR3 protein: CASSQETGYEQYF
J gene: TRBJ2-3; V gene: TRBV7-9; CDR3 protein: CASSLSGTSTDTQYF
J gene: TRBJ1-4; V gene: TRBV6-6; CDR3 protein: CASSYAGGNEKLFF
J gene: TRBJ1-2; V gene: TRBV15; CDR3 protein: CATSRGGWDGYTF
J gene: TRBJ2-2; V gene: TRBV4-1; CDR3 protein: CASSMRGRPNTGELFF
J gene: TRBJ1-2; V gene: TRBV10-3; CDR3 protein: CAISPGTAYGYTF
J gene: TRBJ2-1; V gene: TRBV4-2; CDR3 protein: CASSAGEGYNEQFF
J gene: TRBJ2-7; V gene: TRBV7-8; CDR3 protein: CASSRGGYEQYF
J gene: TRBJ2-2; V gene: TRBV6-6; CDR3 protein: CASSALRDNTGELFF
J gene: TRBJ1-2; V gene: TRBV29-1; CDR3 protein: CSAPTGLYGYTF
J gene: TRBJ1-1; V gene: TRBV27; CDR3 protein: CASSLSGTANTEAFF
J gene: TRBJ1-2; V gene: TRBV10-3; CDR3 protein: CARSTGGNYGYTF
J gene: TRBJ2-7; V gene: TRBV10-1; CDR3 protein: CASSESGTSGGYEQYF
J gene: TRBJ1-6; V gene: TRBV11-3; CDR3 protein: CASSLLTEEDSPLHF
J gene: TRBJ1-6; V gene: TRBV6-5; CDR3 protein: CATKDTWLNSPLHF
J gene: TRBJ2-3; V gene: TRBV7-6; CDR3 protein: CASSQTSGYADTQYF
J gene: TRBJ2-7; V gene: TRBV10-1; CDR3 protein: CASSETGGYEQYF
J gene: TRBJ1-4; V gene: TRBV2; CDR3 protein: CASRPGTGNEKLFF
J gene: TRBJ2-1; V gene: TRBV4-3; CDR3 protein: CASSQDPAGSYNEQFF
J gene: TRBJ2-1; V gene: TRBV4-1; CDR3 protein: CASSQMRGGGRKFF
J gene: TRBJ1-2; V gene: TRBV2; CDR3 protein: CASSEARVYGYTF
J gene: TRBJ1-4; V gene: TRBV27; CDR3 protein: CASSFTTNEKLFF
J gene: TRBJ2-7; V gene: TRBV7-9; CDR3 protein: CASSLVEKYEQYF
J gene: TRBJ2-7; V gene: TRBV7-9; CDR3 protein: CASSFHSTVPSYEQYF
J gene: TRBJ1-1; V gene: TRBV6-1; CDR3 protein: CASSDPTGSYEAFF
J gene: TRBJ1-2; V gene: TRBV6-5; CDR3 protein: CASSFFGAPSGYTF
J gene: TRBJ2-7; V gene: TRBV4-1; CDR3 protein: CASSQGTSGYEQYF
J gene: TRBJ1-2; V gene: TRBV5-4; CDR3 protein: CASSLDSTYGYTF
J gene: TRBJ2-2; V gene: TRBV4-1; CDR3 protein: CASSQIQARELFF
J gene: TRBJ2-1; V gene: TRBV5-1; CDR3 protein: CASSLVRETYNEQFF
J gene: TRBJ1-4; V gene: TRBV7-2; CDR3 protein: CASSLGSGLNEKLFF
J gene: TRBJ1-2; V gene: TRBV7-9; CDR3 protein: CASSLAPAYGYTF
J gene: TRBJ1-2; V gene: TRBV27; CDR3 protein: CASSKTGTGLYGYTF
J gene: TRBJ2-7; V gene: TRBV7-2; CDR3 protein: CASSLLAGGYEQYF
J gene: TRBJ2-7; V gene: TRBV15; CDR3 protein: CATSRVGVSYEQYF
J gene: TRBJ2-7; V gene: TRBV7-9; CDR3 protein: CASSLRAQGAVYEQYF
J gene: TRBJ2-4; V gene: TRBV5-6; CDR3 protein: CASSAPGQGVTKNIQYF
J gene: TRBJ2-3; V gene: TRBV10-1; CDR3 protein: CASTSGLAGESTQYF
J gene: TRBJ1-1; V gene: TRBV27; CDR3 protein: CASSLAGLAEAFF
J gene: TRBJ2-5; V gene: TRBV4-1; CDR3 protein: CASSQVVLAGGLETQYF
J gene: TRBJ1-6; V gene: TRBV7-9; CDR3 protein: CASSYAPIGNNSPLHF